The next 32 T cell receptor beta chains were all read from a single sample in a study of early T cells in non-severe SARS-CoV-2 infection. From the 5' RACE reads, TCRdb called clonotypes with MiXCR, one entry per CDR3 protein. The sample yields roughly 40,000 distinct CDR3 sequences, 4.5% to 5% seen once. Sequencing was carried out using whole blood. These receptors all stem from an adult who was a healthcare worker with PCR-confirmed SARS-CoV-2 infection or an uninfected control (not recorded which).

The chain employs TRBV2 and TRBJ2-2; D remains ambiguous. The germline V gene encodes CDR1 SNHLY and CDR2 FYNNEI. Deletions cut 10 bases from V and 3 bases from J, with 15 bases between. The CDR3 is 14 amino acids. CDR3 protein: CATSSNTDTGELFF. CDR3 DNA: TGTGCCACCTCCTCGAACACTGACACCGGGGAGCTGTTTTTT.

Ten or more counts support this clonotype. This chain connects TRBV11-2 to TRBJ2-5, with a possible D match to TRBD2 (6 bases). Trimming pared 6 bases from V and 1 base from J, leaving 15 bases between. The CDR3 loop spans 15 amino acids. CDR1 and CDR2 (germline): SGHAT, FQNNGV. CDR3 loop: CASRGMGGAQETQYF. CDR3 coding DNA: TGTGCCAGCAGGGGGATGGGGGGTGCCCAAGAGACCCAGTACTTC.

This clonotype was seen only a few times. The rearrangement joins TRBV7-2 to TRBJ2-1; 9 positions agree with TRBD1. The CDR3 extends over 14 amino acids. Germline V gives CDR1 SGHTA, CDR2 FQGNSA. V shed 3 bases and J 9 bases; nucleotides not matched to a gene: 6. The CDR3 reads CASSFYRGRSEQFF. DNA of the CDR3: TGTGCCAGCAGCTTTTACAGGGGGCGGAGTGAGCAGTTCTTC.

There are many counts of this clonotype. This chain links TRBV27 with TRBJ2-2, with a weak D call TRBD1 (6 bases). The germline V gene encodes CDR1 MNHEY and CDR2 SMNVEV (reference sequence). V was trimmed by 6 bases and J by 2 bases, leaving 13 bases between them. The CDR3 is made up of 15 amino acids. The CDR3 loop reads CASSPRTVNTGELFF. In DNA, the CDR3 is TGTGCCAGCAGCCCGAGGACAGTTAACACCGGGGAGCTGTTTTTT.

This clonotype was detected many times. The J gene is TRBJ2-5, the V gene TRBV18; D is ambiguous. The CDR3 sequence is 12 residues long. The germline V gene encodes CDR1 KGHSH and CDR2 LQKENI. Trimming removed 3 bases from V and 2 bases from J, with 4 bases in between. CDR3 in amino acids: CASSPEQETQYF. For the CDR3, the DNA is TGTGCCAGCTCACCGGAGCAAGAGACCCAGTACTTC.

This clonotype was found many times. The V and J genes are TRBV29-1 and TRBJ2-7; TRBD1 matches at 11 bases. Germline trimming cut 1 base from V and 2 bases from J; bases unmatched to any gene: 4. In germline, CDR1 is SQVTM, CDR2 ANQGSEA. The CDR3 runs 15 residues. CDR3 nucleotide sequence: TGCAGCGTTGAAGGTGGACAGGGGGCCCCCTACGAGCAGTACTTC. Amino acids: CSVEGGQGAPYEQYF.

This clonotype was detected ten times or more. The chain joins TRBV20-1 to TRBJ2-7, with D maybe TRBD2 (6 bases). The V gene lost 3 bases and the J gene lost 4 bases, with 10 bases spanning the gap. This CDR3 has 12 residues. Germline assignment: CDR1 DFQATT and CDR2 SNEGSKA (reference sequence). The DNA of the CDR3 is TGCAGTGCTAGCGGGACTTCTTACGAGCAGTACTTC. This codes for CSASGTSYEQYF.

This clonotype was observed many times. The chain employs TRBV6-2 or TRBV6-3 and TRBJ2-3; D unresolved. Germline CDR1 is MNHEY and CDR2 is SVGEGT. The CDR3 totals 14 residues. The ends were cut back, 2 bases at V and 6 bases at J, with 12 bases in the middle. CDR3 DNA: TGTGCCAGCAGTTACGGCACCCCGGCGGATACGCAGTATTTT. Its protein is CASSYGTPADTQYF.

The chain couples TRBV7-8 to TRBJ2-2, with D perhaps TRBD1 (6 bases). The V gene lost 1 base and the J gene lost 6 bases, with 15 bases spanning the gap. The CDR3 is 16 residues long. Germline CDR1 reads SGHVS; CDR2 reads FQNEAQ. CDR3 in DNA: TGTGCCAGCAGCTTAGGCGTTTCCAGGGGCTCCGGGGAGCTGTTTTTT. Translation gives CASSLGVSRGSGELFF.

This clonotype was observed at least ten times. The chain carries TRBV5-1 and TRBJ2-3, with D uncertain. Germline lookup yields CDR1 SGHRS and CDR2 YFSETQ. Trimming shortened V by 0 bases and J by 5 bases, and 4 bases separated the two germline ends. The CDR3 sequence is 12 residues long. The CDR3 loop reads CASSLAGDTQYF. The CDR3 DNA follows: TGCGCCAGCAGCTTGGCCGGAGATACGCAGTATTTT.

The CDR3 DNA sequence: TGTGCCACCAGCTCAACTGCCCCTAGCGGGAGTAGCTACGAGCAGTACTTC. Protein product: CATSSTAPSGSSYEQYF. The chain recombines TRBV24-1 with TRBJ2-7, with 10 bases identical to TRBD2. J lost 3 bases, V lost 7 bases, and 14 bases had no gene match. This CDR3 has 17 amino acids. CDR1 is KGHDR and CDR2 is SFDVKD in the germline V gene.

This clonotype came up many times. The rearrangement joins TRBV5-4 to TRBJ2-3, with 9 bases lining up with TRBD2. Looked up from germline, CDR1 is SGHNT and CDR2 is YYREEE (reference sequence). The V and J ends lost 4 bases and 2 bases, in that order; junction bases with no gene match: 11. The CDR3 has 17 residues. In DNA form, the CDR3 reads TGTGCCAGCAGCAAGTCCACTAGCGGGTCACCCACAGATACGCAGTATTTT. It codes for CASSKSTSGSPTDTQYF.

The chain uses TRBV10-1 and TRBJ2-1; 9 bases are a match to TRBD2. The CDR3 consists of 17 residues. After removal of 6 bases from V and 5 bases from J, the junction contained 14 bases not matched to a gene. Germline V gene sequence: CDR1 WNHNN, CDR2 SYGVQD (reference sequence). The CDR3 DNA follows: TGCGCCAGCAGAGCGAGTGAAGCTAGCGGGATGCACAATGAGCAGTTCTTC. Protein product: CASRASEASGMHNEQFF.

There are many counts of this clonotype. The chain has TRBV11-2 and TRBJ2-1, with D possibly matching TRBD2 (6 bases). The CDR3 consists of 16 residues. The V gene lost 5 bases and the J gene lost 5 bases, with 19 bases spanning the gap. The germline gives CDR1 SGHAT, CDR2 FQNNGV. CDR3 region: CASSRTRGNGNNEQFF. In DNA form, the CDR3 reads TGTGCCAGCAGCCGCACCCGGGGGAACGGGAACAATGAGCAGTTCTTC. The complete variable domain, with remaining parts taken from reference TRBV11-2 and TRBJ2-1, reads EAGVAQSPRYKIIEKRQSVAFWCNPISGHATLYWYQQILGQGPKLLIQFQNNGVVDDSQLPKDRFSAERLKGVDSTLKIQPAKLEDSAVYLCASSRTRGNGNNEQFFGPGTRLTVL.

This sequence joins TRBV7-9 and TRBJ2-3, with 10 bases lining up with TRBD1. The CDR3 runs 16 residues. Germline V gene lookup returns CDR1 SEHNR and CDR2 FQNEAQ (reference sequence). The V gene end was trimmed by 0 bases and the J gene end by 6 bases; junction bases not matched to a gene: 6. CDR3 in amino acids: CASSLAPGTGADTQYF. As DNA, the CDR3 is TGTGCCAGCAGCTTAGCGCCCGGGACAGGGGCCGATACGCAGTATTTT. The whole variable domain, filled in from reference TRBV7-9 and TRBJ2-3, reads DTGVSQNPRHKITKRGQNVTFRCDPISEHNRLYWYRQTLGQGPEFLTYFQNEAQLEKSRLLSDRFSAERPKGSFSTLEIQRTEQGDSAMYLCASSLAPGTGADTQYFGPGTRLTVL.

V usage is TRBV6-1 and J usage is TRBJ1-5; the match to TRBD1 covers 7 bases. J gave up 0 bases and V 4 bases, and 6 bases lay outside the gene matches. This CDR3 has 16 residues. Germline CDR1 MNHNS, CDR2 SASEGT. This CDR3 reads CASSAPGGYSNQPQHF. CDR3 bases: TGTGCCAGCAGTGCACCAGGGGGTTATAGCAATCAGCCCCAGCATTTT.

This clonotype showed up many times. The CDR3 reads CASSSGSNQPQHF. The CDR3 DNA reads TGTGCCAGCAGCTCGGGTTCCAATCAGCCCCAGCATTTT. This chain links TRBV7-9 with TRBJ1-5, with D uncertain. This CDR3 region has 13 residues. Germline CDR1 SEHNR, CDR2 FQNEAQ (reference sequence). V gave up 4 bases and J gave up 3 bases, with 7 bases separating them.

The J gene is TRBJ2-6, the V gene TRBV11-2; D gene uncertain. This CDR3 is 15 amino acids long. Germline V CDR1 and CDR2: SGHAT, FQNNGV. With 5 bases removed from V and 0 bases from J, the gap between germline ends came to 8 bases. The CDR3 here is CASSQRISGANVLTF. The DNA of the CDR3 is TGTGCCAGCAGCCAACGGATCTCTGGGGCCAACGTCCTGACTTTC.

This clonotype was seen a handful of times. At one of its ends the junction is not consistent with the germline gene, which may arise from a read error. The rearrangement uses TRBV9 and TRBJ2-5; no clear D gene. From germline, CDR1 is SGDLS and CDR2 YYNGEE. The CDR3 is made up of 14 amino acids. CDR3 nucleotide sequence: TGTGTCAGCAGCGTTCTCGGCACCCAAGAGACCCAGTACTTC. Its protein product is CVSSVLGTQETQYF.

This clonotype was counted ten times or more. This chain links TRBV7-9 with TRBJ1-2; 10 positions match TRBD1. The germline gives CDR1 SEHNR, CDR2 FQNEAQ (reference sequence). The CDR3 has 13 amino acids. The V and J ends lost 5 bases and 7 bases, in that order; junction bases with no gene match: 4. The DNA of the CDR3 is TGTGCCAGCAGCGGGGACAGGGGATCTGGCTACACCTTC. Its protein product is CASSGDRGSGYTF.

This clonotype was observed at least ten times. The chain employs TRBV6-2 or TRBV6-3 and TRBJ2-7; maybe TRBD1 (5 bases). Germline assignment: CDR1 MNHEY and CDR2 SVGEGT. The V and J ends lost 9 bases and 2 bases respectively, with 14 bases between them. The CDR3 is made up of 13 amino acids. CDR3 amino acids: CASSATETYEQYF. In DNA, the CDR3 is TGTGCCAGTTCCGCGACAGAGACCTACGAGCAGTACTTC.

This clonotype showed up just a few times. The J gene is TRBJ1-1, the V gene TRBV18; no firm D call. The germline V gene has CDR1 KGHSH and CDR2 LQKENI. Trimming removed 2 bases at V and 4 bases at J, with 8 bases between. The length of the CDR3 is 13 residues. Here the CDR3 DNA reads TGTGCCAGCTCACCAGATTGGTTCACTGAAGCTTTCTTT. This gives the protein CASSPDWFTEAFF. Looking up the rest from reference TRBV18 and TRBJ1-1 gives the full variable domain: NAGVMQNPRHLVRRRGQEARLRCSPMKGHSHVYWYRQLPEEGLKFMVYLQKENIIDESGMPKERFSAEFPKEGPSILRIQQVVRGDSAAYFCASSPDWFTEAFFGQGTRLTVV.

This clonotype was found many times. V is TRBV5-1 and J is TRBJ1-1; 7 positions agree with TRBD1. Germline V CDR1 and CDR2: SGHRS, YFSETQ. The V gene end was trimmed by 2 bases and the J gene end by 5 bases; junction bases not matched to a gene: 6. There are 14 residues in the CDR3. The CDR3 region is CASSLQGRGTEAFF. The CDR3 region has the DNA TGCGCCAGCAGCTTACAGGGGCGAGGGACTGAAGCTTTCTTT.

J is TRBJ2-4 and V is TRBV12-3 or TRBV12-4; D is ambiguous. The CDR3 has 15 residues. V was shortened by 3 bases and J by 0 bases, with 9 bases between the two germline ends. As DNA, the CDR3 is TGTGCCAGCAGTTTTAGAACCCTAGCCAAAAACATTCAGTACTTC. Translating gives CASSFRTLAKNIQYF.

This clonotype showed up many times. CDR3 loop: CASSPPGTPYNEQFF. CDR3 in DNA: TGTGCCAGCTCACCACCCGGGACCCCTTACAATGAGCAGTTCTTC. The genes are TRBV18 and TRBJ2-1; D could derive from TRBD1 or TRBD2 (5 bases each). The CDR3 is made up of 15 amino acids. Germline V CDR1 and CDR2: KGHSH, LQKENI. The V end was cut by 0 bases, the J end by 4 bases, with 10 bases between.

This clonotype was observed at least ten times. The chain couples TRBV28 to TRBJ2-2, with 10 bases aligning to TRBD2. Germline assignment: CDR1 MDHEN and CDR2 SYDVKM. V lost 2 bases to trimming and J lost 4 bases; unmatched junction nucleotides: 4. The CDR3 is made up of 16 amino acids. CDR3 sequence: CASSLGSGRATGELFF. Written as DNA, the CDR3 is TGTGCCAGCAGTTTAGGGAGCGGGAGGGCCACCGGGGAGCTGTTTTTT.

The chain recombines TRBV7-9 with TRBJ2-1; no clear D. The CDR3 contains 16 residues. Germline CDR1 reads SEHNR; CDR2 reads FQNEAQ (reference sequence). V dropped 2 bases and J dropped 1 base, with 12 bases sitting between them. The CDR3 reads CASSLNVGYSYNEQFF. CDR3 sequence (DNA): TGTGCCAGCAGCTTAAACGTGGGGTATTCCTACAATGAGCAGTTCTTC.

This clonotype has a count of ten or more. The V gene is TRBV9, the J gene TRBJ1-2; 8 positions match TRBD1. With 2 bases clipped from V and 2 bases from J, the junction kept 5 bases outside the gene matches. The germline gives CDR1 SGDLS, CDR2 YYNGEE. This CDR3 comprises 15 residues. CDR3 nucleotides: TGTGCCAGCAGCGTCGGGACAGGCGTCAACTATGGCTACACCTTC. Amino acid sequence: CASSVGTGVNYGYTF.

This clonotype was picked up many times. The V and J genes are TRBV7-8 and TRBJ1-1; no clear D. The CDR3 has 14 residues. The germline V gene has CDR1 SGHVS and CDR2 FQNEAQ. V lost 5 bases and J lost 1, with 11 bases in between. CDR3 DNA sequence: TGTGCCAGCAGCCCGACTCCAGGGAACACTGAAGCTTTCTTT. It codes for CASSPTPGNTEAFF.

This clonotype occurred a few times. The chain joins TRBV20-1 to TRBJ2-1; weak D call: TRBD2 (5 bases). This CDR3 region has 15 residues. Germline V gives CDR1 DFQATT, CDR2 SNEGSKA (reference sequence). V was clipped by 5 bases and J by 7 bases, with 21 bases between them. The CDR3 bases are TGCAGTGCTCGGACGGGGTCAGAAGGACGGAATGAGCAGTTCTTC. Residues: CSARTGSEGRNEQFF.

This clonotype was seen a handful of times. CDR3 bases: TGCGCCAGCAGCTTGAGTCTAGCGGGGGGGCCCGGCACAGATACGCAGTATTTT. Amino acid sequence: CASSLSLAGGPGTDTQYF. V gene TRBV5-1 combines with J gene TRBJ2-3; TRBD2 aligns across 12 bases. CDR3 length: 18 residues. The V gene's germline CDR1 is SGHRS and CDR2 YFSETQ. The V gene end was trimmed by 1 base and the J gene end by 1 base; junction bases not matched to a gene: 7.

This clonotype came up many times. This chain joins TRBV19 and TRBJ1-5; 8 positions match TRBD1. CDR3 length: 16 amino acids. Trimming removed 9 bases from V and 2 bases from J; junction bases left unmatched: 12. Germline lookup yields CDR1 LNHDA and CDR2 SQIVND (reference sequence). CDR3 in DNA: TGTGCCAGGACAGGGGCAGCCACACTTGGCAATCAGCCCCAGCATTTT. Amino acids: CARTGAATLGNQPQHF. Filled out from reference TRBV19 and TRBJ1-5, the complete variable domain reads DGGITQSPKYLFRKEGQNVTLSCEQNLNHDAMYWYRQDPGQGLRLIYYSQIVNDFQKGDIAEGYSVSREKKESFPLTVTSAQKNPTAFYLCARTGAATLGNQPQHFGDGTRLSIL.